This T cell receptor (beta chain) came from a study of shared clonotypes between healthy human individuals. The CDR3 contains 15 residues. V was pared by 7 bases and J by 2 bases, with 5 bases of the junction left unmatched. Germline V gene lookup returns CDR1 SQVTM and CDR2 ANQGSEA. Whole-study results and caveats: Donor clonotype sharing was expected to depend on sequencing depth.

This clone has a single count. Its antigen is not known. Caucasian adults living in Nashville, Tennessee, provided all samples. The authors ran the assay at deep level. Replicate PCRs for sorted subsets used approximately 220 ng DNA; this equaled about 30,000 T cell genomes. The table came from immunoSEQ multiplex PCR; TCRdb's copy has only in-frame clones and leaves some out. The sample has over a million clones, about 80% seen once. The J gene is TRBJ2-1, the V gene TRBV29-1; 13 bases line up with TRBD2. The TCR originated in a man between 18 and 29 years old in good health. Some clones in this sample may be carry-over from other donors' samples. The sample consisted of memory CD4+ T cells from PBMCs. As for subset: CD45RA-negative fraction. The CDR3 reads CSADGLAGAYNEQFF. The CDR3 DNA sequence: TGCAGCGCCGATGGACTAGCGGGAGCCTACAATGAGCAGTTCTTC.